The next 32 T cell receptor beta chains were all read from a single sample in a study of vaccination and CD4 T cells after COVID-19. Treatment reported: roughly ten-day PBMC culture with coronavirus spike peptide pools or control peptides (ViraFEST assay). These receptors have no known antigen. An Oncomine TCR Beta short-read assay was used to sequence the DNA from cultured CD4+ T cells. TCRdb reprocessed the PCR reads with MiXCR, giving one entry per CDR3 protein. The profile shows approximately 12,000 distinct CDR3 sequences, 30% of them singletons. The sample taken for sequencing was cultured CD4+ T cells from blood. These receptors originate from a human donor with COVID-19.

This clonotype was seen a handful of times. The V call is TRBV11-2, the J call TRBJ2-6; D is unclear. The length of the CDR3 is 12 residues. Trimming took off 4 bases at V and 2 bases at J, with 0 bases between the two ends. CDR1 is SGHAT, CDR2 FQNNGV, per germline. The CDR3 reads CASSSGANVLTF. The CDR3 bases are TGTGCCAGCAGCTCTGGGGCCAACGTCCTGACTTTC.

V gene TRBV28 combines with J gene TRBJ1-1, with 10 positions matching TRBD1. Germline V CDR1 and CDR2: MDHEN, SYDVKM. V lost 3 bases, J lost 10 bases, and 8 bases stayed unmatched. The CDR3 has 14 residues. CDR3 sequence (DNA): TGTGCCAGCAGTTTGATGGGACAGGGGTGGATAGCTTTCTTT. Translating gives CASSLMGQGWIAFF.

This clonotype was found a few times. The rearrangement uses TRBV7-9 and TRBJ1-1; D not resolved. Germline V gives CDR1 SEHNR, CDR2 FQNEAQ (reference sequence). This CDR3 spans 14 amino acids. With 0 bases removed from V and 1 base from J, the gap between germline ends came to 6 bases. The CDR3 sequence: CASSLAGKNTEAFF. In DNA, the CDR3 is TGTGCCAGCAGCTTAGCTGGTAAGAACACTGAAGCTTTCTTT.

The table lists this clonotype with a few counts. The V gene is TRBV6-1, the J gene TRBJ1-2; the D is unclear. This CDR3 is built from 11 residues. The V gene's germline CDR1 is MNHNS and CDR2 SASEGT. Trimming took off 4 bases at V and 3 bases at J, with 3 bases between the two ends. The CDR3 DNA follows: TGTGCCAGCAGTGGGGACTATGGCTACACCTTC. Residues: CASSGDYGYTF.

The V and J genes are TRBV6-5 and TRBJ2-5, with D unclear. V lost 2 bases and J 4 bases, leaving 8 bases between the germline ends. Germline-derived CDR1 and CDR2 are MNHEY and SVGAGI. The length of the CDR3 is 13 residues. CDR3 residues: CASSYGQTETQYF. CDR3 nucleotides: TGTGCCAGCAGTTACGGGCAGACAGAGACCCAGTACTTC.

The chain recombines TRBV7-8 with TRBJ2-5; maybe TRBD1 (6 bases). V was shortened by 5 bases and J by 0 bases, with 10 bases between the two germline ends. The CDR3 has 14 amino acids. Germline V gene data show CDR1 as SGHVS and CDR2 as FQNEAQ. The CDR3 region is CASSPGQHQETQYF. The CDR3, as DNA: TGTGCCAGCAGCCCAGGACAGCACCAAGAGACCCAGTACTTC.

V gene TRBV10-3 combines with J gene TRBJ2-2; D is unresolved. V lost 2 bases, J lost 1 base, and 5 bases lay in between. Germline assignment: CDR1 ENHRY and CDR2 SYGVKD. The CDR3 is made up of 14 amino acids. CDR3 sequence: CAISETVNTGELFF. In DNA form, the CDR3 reads TGTGCCATCAGTGAGACAGTGAACACCGGGGAGCTGTTTTTT.

A few counts support this clonotype. The gene calls are TRBV6-1 and TRBJ1-5; D perhaps matches TRBD1 (6 bases). The CDR3 contains 13 residues. Per the germline V gene, CDR1 is MNHNS and CDR2 is SASEGT. The V gene lost 1 base and the J gene lost 13 bases, with 14 bases spanning the gap. This chain's CDR3 is CASSEVGGPAQHF. Here the CDR3 DNA reads TGTGCCAGCAGTGAAGTTGGGGGCCCTGCTCAGCATTTT.

This clonotype was recorded a few times. The V call is TRBV7-9, the J call TRBJ1-4, with 10 nucleotides matching TRBD1. From germline, CDR1 is SEHNR and CDR2 FQNEAQ (reference sequence). This CDR3 has 16 amino acids. The V segment lost 6 bases and the J segment 5 bases; nucleotides outside the gene matches: 9. CDR3 in DNA: TGTGCCAGCAGACGAGGAGACAGGGGGCCGAATGAAAAACTGTTTTTT. Its protein product is CASRRGDRGPNEKLFF.

The V call is TRBV20-1, the J call TRBJ2-7; 10 positions match TRBD2. The junction had 11 bases not matched to a gene; V was cut back by 0 bases and J by 0 bases. The CDR3 runs 18 residues. Germline assignment: CDR1 DFQATT and CDR2 SNEGSKA (reference sequence). The CDR3 protein is CSARDLFASGGSSYEQYF. The CDR3 coding sequence is TGCAGTGCTAGAGATCTTTTCGCTAGCGGGGGTTCCTCCTACGAGCAGTACTTC.

A few counts support this clonotype. V gene TRBV19 combines with J gene TRBJ1-5; 7 nucleotides agree with TRBD1. J was trimmed by 0 bases and V by 4 bases; bases with no gene match: 6. The CDR3 totals 16 residues. CDR1 is LNHDA and CDR2 is SQIVND in the germline V gene (reference sequence). The CDR3 DNA is TGTGCCAGTAGTACCCCACAGGGGTTTAGCAATCAGCCCCAGCATTTT. Translating it yields CASSTPQGFSNQPQHF. Complete variable domain (other parts from reference TRBV19 and TRBJ1-5): DGGITQSPKYLFRKEGQNVTLSCEQNLNHDAMYWYRQDPGQGLRLIYYSQIVNDFQKGDIAEGYSVSREKKESFPLTVTSAQKNPTAFYLCASSTPQGFSNQPQHFGDGTRLSIL.

This chain connects TRBV7-2 to TRBJ2-7; 8 positions match TRBD1. The CDR3 is made up of 15 amino acids. Unmatched junction bases numbered 8, after V lost 3 bases and J lost 4 bases. CDR1 is SGHTA, CDR2 FQGNSA, per germline. As DNA, the CDR3 is TGTGCCAGCAGCTTGGGACAGGCAGTTTTTTACGAGCAGTACTTC. Its protein product is CASSLGQAVFYEQYF.

This sequence joins TRBV19 and TRBJ2-1, with D perhaps matching TRBD2 (6 bases). In germline, CDR1 is LNHDA, CDR2 SQIVND (reference sequence). The CDR3 is 16 residues long. Trimming removed 3 bases at V and 7 bases at J, with 19 bases between. The CDR3 here is CASSIGRGLGLNEQFF. CDR3 nucleotide sequence: TGTGCCAGTAGTATTGGTCGGGGGTTAGGCTTAAATGAGCAGTTCTTC.

V and J are TRBV7-9 and TRBJ2-3; a weak D match, TRBD1 (6 bases). V shed 5 bases and J shed 0 bases, with 12 bases lying between them. CDR3 length: 15 amino acids. CDR1 and CDR2 from the germline V gene are SEHNR and FQNEAQ (reference sequence). The CDR3 loop reads CASSQKTGSTDTQYF. Here the CDR3 DNA reads TGTGCCAGCAGCCAAAAGACAGGAAGCACAGATACGCAGTATTTT.

This chain joins TRBV11-2 and TRBJ1-2; D is perhaps TRBD1 (6 bases). The CDR3 has 16 amino acids. Per germline, CDR1 SGHAT and CDR2 FQNNGV. The V and J ends lost 5 bases and 4 bases respectively, with 20 bases between them. The CDR3 loop reads CASSPRGGVIPYGYTF. The CDR3 region has the DNA TGTGCCAGCAGCCCCCGGGGGGGCGTCATACCCTATGGCTACACCTTC. The variable domain in full, completed from reference TRBV11-2 and TRBJ1-2, reads EAGVAQSPRYKIIEKRQSVAFWCNPISGHATLYWYQQILGQGPKLLIQFQNNGVVDDSQLPKDRFSAERLKGVDSTLKIQPAKLEDSAVYLCASSPRGGVIPYGYTFGSGTRLTVV.

The CDR3 region is CASSFRPPGLGTSEAFF. For the CDR3, the DNA is TGTGCCAGCAGCTTTCGCCCCCCTGGGTTGGGAACCTCTGAAGCTTTCTTT. The chain links TRBV7-6 to TRBJ1-1; D unresolved. Germline V lookup: CDR1 SGHVS, CDR2 FNYEAQ. The V gene lost 3 bases and the J gene lost 6 bases, with 23 bases spanning the gap. The CDR3 has 17 residues.

The chain links TRBV25-1 to TRBJ1-5; D uncertain. The CDR3 consists of 13 residues. The V end was cut by 6 bases, the J end by 11 bases, with 17 bases between. The germline gives CDR1 MGHDK, CDR2 SYGVNS. The CDR3 is CASSLEGGKAQHF. The CDR3 DNA follows: TGTGCCAGCAGCCTTGAGGGTGGAAAGGCCCAGCATTTT.

V is TRBV7-3 and J is TRBJ2-5, with a tentative D call TRBD2 (5 bases). CDR1 is SGHTA and CDR2 is FQGTGA in the germline V gene. The CDR3 is 14 amino acids. V was cut by 5 bases and J by 1 base, with 11 bases left in between. This chain's CDR3 is CASSRGSTQETQYF. DNA of the CDR3: TGTGCCAGCAGCCGCGGGTCGACCCAAGAGACCCAGTACTTC.

This chain links TRBV25-1 with TRBJ1-4; D not certain. This CDR3 is 13 amino acids long. Trimming cost V 7 bases and J 5 bases, with 11 bases left between them. Germline V lookup: CDR1 MGHDK, CDR2 SYGVNS. The CDR3 sequence is CASMIPENEKLFF. The CDR3 DNA sequence: TGTGCCAGCATGATACCGGAAAATGAAAAACTGTTTTTT.

The J gene is TRBJ2-7, the V gene TRBV12-3 or TRBV12-4, with TRBD1 matching over 9 bases. This CDR3 has 13 residues. V shed 5 bases and J 6 bases; nucleotides not matched to a gene: 5. The CDR3, as DNA: TGTGCCAGCAGTGGGACAGGGAGGTTCGAGCAGTACTTC. It specifies CASSGTGRFEQYF.

This clonotype was found a few times. The chain employs TRBV7-9 and TRBJ1-2; perhaps TRBD1 as D (6 bases). The CDR3 has 14 amino acids. Germline V gene lookup returns CDR1 SEHNR and CDR2 FQNEAQ (reference sequence). Trimming removed 5 bases from V and 6 bases from J, with 16 bases in between. CDR3 coding DNA: TGTGCCAGCAGCGTTCGACAGGCTCTGGATGGCTACACCTTC. This sequence encodes CASSVRQALDGYTF.

This chain joins TRBV20-1 and TRBJ2-2; 8 positions match TRBD2. Trimming cost V 6 bases and J 0 bases; bases outside gene matches: 6. Germline CDR1 DFQATT, CDR2 SNEGSKA (reference sequence). The CDR3 covers 15 residues. In nucleotides, the CDR3 is TGCAGTGCCCCACCGGGGGGGGCGAACACCGGGGAGCTGTTTTTT. Its translation: CSAPPGGANTGELFF.

This chain connects TRBV5-4 to TRBJ2-2, with TRBD1 matching over 12 bases. The CDR3 sequence is 16 residues long. In germline, CDR1 is SGHNT, CDR2 YYREEE (reference sequence). Unmatched junction bases numbered 8, after V lost 4 bases and J lost 7 bases. The CDR3 bases are TGTGCCAGCAGCGCGGGACAGGGGGCGTTGGGCGGGGAGCTGTTTTTT. The encoded protein is CASSAGQGALGGELFF.

This clonotype has more than one count but fewer than ten. The rearrangement links TRBV6-1 to TRBJ1-5; D remains unclear. This CDR3 is 15 amino acids long. CDR1 and CDR2 from the germline V gene are MNHNS and SASEGT. V was pared by 6 bases and J by 2 bases, with 14 bases between. CDR3 sequence: CASRGEGDGNQPQHF. CDR3 nucleotide sequence: TGTGCCAGCAGGGGTGAGGGAGATGGCAATCAGCCCCAGCATTTT.

About this clonotype: A much larger clone lies a single base off, so this may be a read error. The CDR3 loop reads CSARGDEIVGVGGYTF. Here the CDR3 DNA reads TGCAGTGCTAGAGGGGACGAGATTGTGGGAGTAGGAGGCTACACCTTC. This chain joins TRBV20-1 and TRBJ1-2, with D perhaps TRBD1 (5 bases). The CDR3 consists of 16 residues. Germline CDR1 is DFQATT and CDR2 is SNEGSKA (reference sequence). The V and J ends lost 1 base and 8 bases respectively, with 23 bases between them.

V is TRBV7-9 and J is TRBJ2-3; 8 nucleotides match TRBD1. V lost 2 bases, J lost 0 bases, and 1 base stayed unmatched. The CDR3 runs to 15 residues. CDR1 and CDR2 (germline): SEHNR, FQNEAQ (reference sequence). CDR3 nucleotides: TGTGCCAGCAGCTTAAGACAGGGGAGCACAGATACGCAGTATTTT. Amino acids: CASSLRQGSTDTQYF.

The CDR3 nucleotides read TGTGCCAGCAGTGAATTTCAGGGGGCGGGAGAAAAACTGTTTTTT. Protein sequence: CASSEFQGAGEKLFF. The chain carries TRBV6-1 and TRBJ1-4; TRBD1 matches 8 bases. With V trimmed by 2 bases and J by 8 bases, 7 bases remained unmatched. The CDR3 loop spans 15 amino acids. The germline CDR1 and CDR2 sequences are MNHNS and SASEGT.

V usage is TRBV18 and J usage is TRBJ1-3; 7 nucleotides align to TRBD1. V shed 1 base, J shed 2 bases, and the junction held 8 bases outside the gene matches. The CDR3 consists of 17 residues. Germline CDR1 is KGHSH and CDR2 is LQKENI. The DNA for the CDR3 is TGTGCCAGCTCACCACAGAGACAGGGCCCTGCTGGAAACACCATATATTTT. Its translation: CASSPQRQGPAGNTIYF.

This chain links TRBV30 with TRBJ1-2; TRBD1 aligns across 8 bases. Germline V gene lookup returns CDR1 GTSNPN and CDR2 SVGIG (reference sequence). The CDR3 spans 13 residues. Trimming at V came to 5 bases and at J to 4 bases, leaving 6 bases not matched to a gene. This CDR3 reads CAWGRDRPYGYTF. The CDR3 coding sequence is TGTGCCTGGGGCCGGGACAGGCCCTATGGCTACACCTTC.

This chain uses TRBV7-2 with TRBJ2-7; D perhaps matches TRBD2 (5 bases). CDR3 length: 13 residues. Trimming took 5 bases from V and 9 from J, leaving 17 bases between them. Germline values: CDR1 SGHTA, CDR2 FQGNSA. The CDR3 loop reads CASSRTRLVGQYF. As DNA, the CDR3 is TGTGCCAGCAGCCGGACTCGATTAGTCGGGCAGTACTTC. The whole variable domain, filled in from reference TRBV7-2 and TRBJ2-7, reads GAGVSQSPSNKVTEKGKDVELRCDPISGHTALYWYRQSLGQGLEFLIYFQGNSAPDKSGLPSDRFSAERTGGSVSTLTIQRTQQEDSAVYLCASSRTRLVGQYFGPGTRLTVT.

The sample holds a few counts of this clonotype. V gene TRBV28 combines with J gene TRBJ1-2; D gene uncertain. V lost 6 bases, J lost 7 bases, and 18 bases lay in between. CDR3 length: 14 amino acids. Germline V gene lookup returns CDR1 MDHEN and CDR2 SYDVKM. The CDR3 nucleotides are TGTGCCAGCAGCCCCCCCGGGGAGTGGGGTGGCTACACCTTC. Protein: CASSPPGEWGGYTF.

The chain is built from TRBV6-1 and TRBJ1-1; D remains ambiguous. Trimming cost V 7 bases and J 6 bases, with 9 bases left between them. The V gene's germline CDR1 is MNHNS and CDR2 SASEGT. The CDR3 consists of 11 residues. CDR3 in DNA: TGTGCCAGCACCTCACTGTCTGAAGCTTTCTTT. Translating it yields CASTSLSEAFF.